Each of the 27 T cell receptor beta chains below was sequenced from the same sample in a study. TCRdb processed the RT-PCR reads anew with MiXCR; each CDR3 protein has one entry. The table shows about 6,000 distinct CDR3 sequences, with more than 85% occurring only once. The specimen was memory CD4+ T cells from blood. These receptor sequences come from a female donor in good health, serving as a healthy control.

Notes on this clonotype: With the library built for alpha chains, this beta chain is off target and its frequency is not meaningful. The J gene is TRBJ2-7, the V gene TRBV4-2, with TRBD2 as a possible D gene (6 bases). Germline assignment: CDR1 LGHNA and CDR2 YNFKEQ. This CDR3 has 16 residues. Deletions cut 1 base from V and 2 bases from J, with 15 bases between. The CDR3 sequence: CASSQVPAGGPYEQYF. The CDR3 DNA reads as TGTGCCAGCAGCCAAGTCCCAGCGGGTGGCCCCTACGAGCAGTACTTC.

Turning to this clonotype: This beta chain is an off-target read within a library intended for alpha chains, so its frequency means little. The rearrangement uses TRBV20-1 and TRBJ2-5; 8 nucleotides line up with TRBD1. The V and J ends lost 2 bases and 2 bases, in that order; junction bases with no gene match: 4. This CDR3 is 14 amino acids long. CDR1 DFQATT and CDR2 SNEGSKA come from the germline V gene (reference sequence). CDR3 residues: CSARSRQGQETQYF. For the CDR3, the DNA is TGCAGTGCTAGATCCCGACAGGGGCAAGAGACCCAGTACTTC.

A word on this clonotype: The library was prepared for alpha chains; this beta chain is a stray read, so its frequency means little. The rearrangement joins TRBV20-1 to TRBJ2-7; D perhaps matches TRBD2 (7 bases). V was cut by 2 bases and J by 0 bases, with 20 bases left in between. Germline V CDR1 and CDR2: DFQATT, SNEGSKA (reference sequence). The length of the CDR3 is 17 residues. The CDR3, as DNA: TGCAGTGCTAGACCCCTGGGGGGGCAACTTAGCTCCTACGAGCAGTACTTC. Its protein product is CSARPLGGQLSSYEQYF.

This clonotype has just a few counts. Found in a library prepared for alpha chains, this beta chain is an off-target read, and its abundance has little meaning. The DNA for the CDR3 is TGTGCCAGCAGTTACGGCAGCTTCACAGATACGCAGTATTTT. Translation: CASSYGSFTDTQYF. The chain recombines TRBV6-5 with TRBJ2-3; D is undetermined. Per the germline V gene, CDR1 is MNHEY and CDR2 is SVGAGI. The germline V and J ends were trimmed by 2 bases and 2 bases, with 8 bases remaining between them. This CDR3 is 14 amino acids long.

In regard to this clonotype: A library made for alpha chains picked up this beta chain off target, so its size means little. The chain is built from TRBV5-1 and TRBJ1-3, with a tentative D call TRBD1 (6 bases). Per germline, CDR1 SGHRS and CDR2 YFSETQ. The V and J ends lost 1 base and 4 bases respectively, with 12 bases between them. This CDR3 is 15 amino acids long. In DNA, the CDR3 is TGCGCCAGCAGCTTGCAGGGGTTATGGGGAAACACCATATATTTT. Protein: CASSLQGLWGNTIYF.

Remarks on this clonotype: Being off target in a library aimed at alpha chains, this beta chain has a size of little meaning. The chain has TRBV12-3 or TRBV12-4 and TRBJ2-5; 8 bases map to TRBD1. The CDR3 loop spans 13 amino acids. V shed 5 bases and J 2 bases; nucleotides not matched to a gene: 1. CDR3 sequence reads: CASSQGAQETQYF. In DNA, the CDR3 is TGTGCCAGCAGTCAGGGGGCACAAGAGACCCAGTACTTC.

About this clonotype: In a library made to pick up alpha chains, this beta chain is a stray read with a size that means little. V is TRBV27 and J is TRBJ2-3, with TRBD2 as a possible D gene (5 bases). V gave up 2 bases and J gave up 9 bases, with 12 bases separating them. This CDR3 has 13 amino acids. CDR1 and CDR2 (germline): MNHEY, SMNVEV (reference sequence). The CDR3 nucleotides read TGTGCCAGCAGTTTAGTTGTTGGAGGAACGCAGTATTTT. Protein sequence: CASSLVVGGTQYF.

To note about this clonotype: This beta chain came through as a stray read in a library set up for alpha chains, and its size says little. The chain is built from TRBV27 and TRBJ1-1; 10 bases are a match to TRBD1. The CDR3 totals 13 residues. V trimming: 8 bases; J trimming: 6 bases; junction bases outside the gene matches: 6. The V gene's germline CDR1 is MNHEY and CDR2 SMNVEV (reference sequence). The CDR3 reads CASLRQGASEAFF. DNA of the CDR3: TGTGCCAGCCTCAGACAGGGGGCCTCTGAAGCTTTCTTT.

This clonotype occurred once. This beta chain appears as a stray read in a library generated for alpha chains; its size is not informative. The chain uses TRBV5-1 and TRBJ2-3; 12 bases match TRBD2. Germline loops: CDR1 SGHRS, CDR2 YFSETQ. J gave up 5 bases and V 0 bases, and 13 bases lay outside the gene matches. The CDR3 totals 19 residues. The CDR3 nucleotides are TGCGCCAGCAGCTTGGGCTCTAGCGGGGGGGCCGGGTCGCAAGATACGCAGTATTTT. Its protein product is CASSLGSSGGAGSQDTQYF.

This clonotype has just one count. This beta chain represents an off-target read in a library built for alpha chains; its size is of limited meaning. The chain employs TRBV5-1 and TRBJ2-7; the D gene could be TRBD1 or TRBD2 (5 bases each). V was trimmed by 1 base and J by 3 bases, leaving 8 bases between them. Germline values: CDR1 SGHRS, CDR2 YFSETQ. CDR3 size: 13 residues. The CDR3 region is CASSLLGVYEQYF. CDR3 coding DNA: TGCGCCAGCAGCTTGCTGGGGGTCTACGAGCAGTACTTC.

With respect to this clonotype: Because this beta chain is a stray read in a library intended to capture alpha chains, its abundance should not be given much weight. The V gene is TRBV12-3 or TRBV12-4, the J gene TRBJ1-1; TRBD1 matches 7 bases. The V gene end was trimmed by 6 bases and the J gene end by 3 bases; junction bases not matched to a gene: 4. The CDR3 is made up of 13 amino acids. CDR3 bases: TGTGCCAGCAGCCTGACAGGGTACACTGAAGCTTTCTTT. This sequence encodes CASSLTGYTEAFF.

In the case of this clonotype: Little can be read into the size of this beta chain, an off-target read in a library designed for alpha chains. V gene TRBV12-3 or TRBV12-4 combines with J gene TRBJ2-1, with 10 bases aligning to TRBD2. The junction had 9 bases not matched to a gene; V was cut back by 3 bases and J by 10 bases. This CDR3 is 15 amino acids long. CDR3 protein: CASSFPAGGMGEQFF. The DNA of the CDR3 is TGTGCCAGCAGTTTCCCAGCGGGGGGGATGGGCGAGCAGTTCTTC.

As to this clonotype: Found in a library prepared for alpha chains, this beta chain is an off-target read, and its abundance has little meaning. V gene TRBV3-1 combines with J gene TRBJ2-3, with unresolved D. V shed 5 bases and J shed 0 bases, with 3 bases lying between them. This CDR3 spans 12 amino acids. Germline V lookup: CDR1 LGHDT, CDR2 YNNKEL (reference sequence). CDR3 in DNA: TGTGCCAGCAGCGAAAGCACAGATACGCAGTATTTT. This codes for CASSESTDTQYF.

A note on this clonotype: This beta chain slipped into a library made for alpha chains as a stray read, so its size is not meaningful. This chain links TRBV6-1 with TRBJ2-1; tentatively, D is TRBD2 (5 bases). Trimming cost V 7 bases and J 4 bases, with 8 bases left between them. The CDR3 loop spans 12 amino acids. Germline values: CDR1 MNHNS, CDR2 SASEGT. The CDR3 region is CASKAEYNEQFF. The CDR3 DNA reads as TGTGCCAGCAAAGCGGAGTACAATGAGCAGTTCTTC.

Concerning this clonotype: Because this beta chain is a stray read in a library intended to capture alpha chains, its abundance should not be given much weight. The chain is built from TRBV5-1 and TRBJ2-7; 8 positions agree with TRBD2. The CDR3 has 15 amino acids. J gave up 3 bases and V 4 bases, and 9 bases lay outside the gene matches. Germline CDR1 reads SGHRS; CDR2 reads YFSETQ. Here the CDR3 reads CASSPSGGRNYEQYF. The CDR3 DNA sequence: TGCGCCAGCAGCCCGAGCGGGGGCCGAAACTACGAGCAGTACTTC.

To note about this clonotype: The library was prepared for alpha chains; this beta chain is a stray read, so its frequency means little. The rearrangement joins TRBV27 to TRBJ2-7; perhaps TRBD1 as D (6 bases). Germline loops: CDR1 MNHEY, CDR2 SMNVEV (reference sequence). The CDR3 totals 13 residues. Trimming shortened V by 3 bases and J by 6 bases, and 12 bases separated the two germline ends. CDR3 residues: CASSFRGLSEQYF. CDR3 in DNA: TGTGCCAGCAGTTTCAGGGGTCTCTCCGAGCAGTACTTC.

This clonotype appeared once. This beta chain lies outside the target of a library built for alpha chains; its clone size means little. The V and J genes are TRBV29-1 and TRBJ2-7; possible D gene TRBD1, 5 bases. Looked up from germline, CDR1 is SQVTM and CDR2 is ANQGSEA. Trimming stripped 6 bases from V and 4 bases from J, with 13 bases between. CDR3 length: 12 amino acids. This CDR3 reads CSVVTAGYEQYF. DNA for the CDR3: TGCAGCGTCGTGACAGCAGGTTACGAGCAGTACTTC.

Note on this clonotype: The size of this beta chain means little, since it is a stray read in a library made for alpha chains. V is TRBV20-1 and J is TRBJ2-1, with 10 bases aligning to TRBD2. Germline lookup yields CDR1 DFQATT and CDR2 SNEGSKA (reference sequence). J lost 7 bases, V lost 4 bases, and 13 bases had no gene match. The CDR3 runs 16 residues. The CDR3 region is CSATLLAGVGENEQFF. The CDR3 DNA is TGCAGTGCTACCTTGCTAGCGGGAGTAGGAGAAAATGAGCAGTTCTTC.

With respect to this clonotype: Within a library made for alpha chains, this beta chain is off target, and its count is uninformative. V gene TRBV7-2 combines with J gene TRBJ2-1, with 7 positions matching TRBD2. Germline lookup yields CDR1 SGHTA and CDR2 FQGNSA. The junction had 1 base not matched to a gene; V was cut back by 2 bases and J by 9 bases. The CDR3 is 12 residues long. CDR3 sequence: CASSLWEGEQFF. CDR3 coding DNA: TGTGCCAGCAGCTTATGGGAGGGTGAGCAGTTCTTC. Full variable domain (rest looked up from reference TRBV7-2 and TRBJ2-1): GAGVSQSPSNKVTEKGKDVELRCDPISGHTALYWYRQSLGQGLEFLIYFQGNSAPDKSGLPSDRFSAERTGGSVSTLTIQRTQQEDSAVYLCASSLWEGEQFFGPGTRLTVL.

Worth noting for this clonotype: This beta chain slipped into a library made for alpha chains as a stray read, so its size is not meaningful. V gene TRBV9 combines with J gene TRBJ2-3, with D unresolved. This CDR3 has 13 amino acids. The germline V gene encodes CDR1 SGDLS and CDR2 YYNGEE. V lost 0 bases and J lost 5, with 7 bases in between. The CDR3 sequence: CASSVAVQDTQYF. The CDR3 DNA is TGTGCCAGCAGCGTAGCGGTTCAAGATACGCAGTATTTT.

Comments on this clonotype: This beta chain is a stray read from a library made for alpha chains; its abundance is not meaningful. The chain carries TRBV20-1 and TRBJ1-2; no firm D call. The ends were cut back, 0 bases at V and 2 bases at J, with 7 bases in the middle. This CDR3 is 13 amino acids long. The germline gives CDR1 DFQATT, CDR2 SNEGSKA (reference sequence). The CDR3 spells CSAREGPNYGYTF. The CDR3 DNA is TGCAGTGCTAGAGAAGGGCCGAACTATGGCTACACCTTC.

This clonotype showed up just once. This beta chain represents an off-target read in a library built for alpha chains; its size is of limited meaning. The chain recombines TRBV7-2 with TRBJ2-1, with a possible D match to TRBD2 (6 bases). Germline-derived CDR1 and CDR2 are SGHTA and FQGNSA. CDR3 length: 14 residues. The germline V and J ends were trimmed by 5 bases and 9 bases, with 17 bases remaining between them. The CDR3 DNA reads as TGTGCCAGCAGCCCTTCGCTTGGGGGGAGTGAGCAGTTCTTC. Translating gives CASSPSLGGSEQFF.

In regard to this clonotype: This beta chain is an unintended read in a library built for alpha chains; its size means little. CDR3 loop: CSARLGADLTYEQYF. CDR3 in DNA: TGCAGTGCTAGATTAGGGGCAGATTTAACCTACGAGCAGTACTTC. The rearrangement links TRBV20-1 to TRBJ2-7; a possible D gene is TRBD1 (5 bases). Between the trimmed V and J ends, which lost 2 bases and 2 bases, there was a span of 16 bases. CDR3 size: 15 residues. Germline V CDR1 and CDR2: DFQATT, SNEGSKA (reference sequence).

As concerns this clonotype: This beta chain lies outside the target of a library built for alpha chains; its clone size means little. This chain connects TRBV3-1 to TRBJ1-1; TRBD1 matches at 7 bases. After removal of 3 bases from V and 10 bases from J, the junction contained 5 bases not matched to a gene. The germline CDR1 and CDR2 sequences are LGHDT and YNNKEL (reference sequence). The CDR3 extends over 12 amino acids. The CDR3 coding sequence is TGTGCCAGCAGCCAGGACAGGAGGGGAGCTTTCTTT. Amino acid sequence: CASSQDRRGAFF.

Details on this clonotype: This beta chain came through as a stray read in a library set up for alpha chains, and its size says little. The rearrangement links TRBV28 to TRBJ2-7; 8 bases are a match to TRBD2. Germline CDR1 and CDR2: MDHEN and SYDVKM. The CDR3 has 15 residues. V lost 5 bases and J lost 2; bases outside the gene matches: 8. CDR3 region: CASSAPGGRTYEQYF. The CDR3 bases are TGTGCCAGCAGTGCTCCGGGGGGGCGGACCTACGAGCAGTACTTC. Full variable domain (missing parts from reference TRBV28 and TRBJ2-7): DVKVTQSSRYLVKRTGEKVFLECVQDMDHENMFWYRQDPGLGLRLIYFSYDVKMKEKGDIPEGYSVSREKKERFSLILESASTNQTSMYLCASSAPGGRTYEQYFGPGTRLTVT.

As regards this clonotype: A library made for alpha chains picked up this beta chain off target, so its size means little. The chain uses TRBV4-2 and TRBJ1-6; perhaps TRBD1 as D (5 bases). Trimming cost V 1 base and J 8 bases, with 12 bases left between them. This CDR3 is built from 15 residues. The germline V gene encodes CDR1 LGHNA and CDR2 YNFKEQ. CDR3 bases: TGTGCCAGCAGCCAAGGCGACAGTAAATATTCACCCCTCCACTTT. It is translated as CASSQGDSKYSPLHF.

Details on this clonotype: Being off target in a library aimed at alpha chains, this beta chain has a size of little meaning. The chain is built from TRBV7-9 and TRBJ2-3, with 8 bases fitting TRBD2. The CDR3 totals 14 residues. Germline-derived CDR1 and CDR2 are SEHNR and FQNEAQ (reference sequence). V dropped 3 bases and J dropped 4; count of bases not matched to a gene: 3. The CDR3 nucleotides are TGTGCCAGCAGCTTCGGACTAGCTGCAGATACGCAGTATTTT. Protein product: CASSFGLAADTQYF.